These T cell receptor beta chains were read from a single sample in a study of CD8+ T cells in alopecia areata. TCRdb keeps only in-frame clones here, not all; method: immunoSEQ multiplex PCR. The sample lists 220,000 or so clones, more than 45% occurring once. Sequencing used CD4+ T cells sorted from blood, obtained at week 0. These receptors all stem from a human donor with alopecia areata. The CDR3 runs from the conserved cysteine through the conserved F or W. The D gene is left open where the match is weak. The size of a clone is reported for some rows only, either as once, few or many, or as a class for expanded clones.

few,NA,TRBJ2-2,TRBV5-1,CASSSGGELFF,TGCGCCAGCAGCTCAGGCGGGGAGCTGTTTTTT
NA,NA,TRBJ1-2,TRBV2,CASSEDGRNYGYTF,TGTGCCAGCAGTGAGGACGGACGTAACTATGGCTACACCTTC
NA,NA,TRBJ2-1,TRBV4-1,CASSQAGAYNEQFF,TGCGCCAGCAGCCAAGCGGGGGCGTACAATGAGCAGTTCTTC
NA,TRBD2,TRBJ2-1,TRBV30,CAWLPPGLAYNEQFF,TGTGCCTGGCTTCCCCCAGGACTAGCCTACAATGAGCAGTTCTTC
NA,NA,TRBJ1-1,TRBV5-6,CASSPDRWGGDTEAFF,TGTGCCAGCAGCCCCGACCGGTGGGGAGGGGACACTGAAGCTTTCTTT
NA,TRBD2,TRBJ2-3,TRBV7-9,CASSFLQAGVADTQYF,TGTGCCAGCAGCTTCCTCCAAGCGGGAGTGGCAGATACGCAGTATTTT
NA,TRBD1,TRBJ1-1,TRBV18,CASSPTTGFTEAFF,TGTGCCAGCTCACCAACGACAGGGTTTACTGAAGCTTTCTTT
NA,TRBD1,TRBJ2-5,TRBV28,CASSTGTGKDF,TGTGCCAGCAGCACCGGGACAGGGAAGGACTTC
few,NA,TRBJ1-2,TRBV7-9,CASRHGGYDYGYTF,TGTGCCAGCCGACACGGAGGGTACGACTATGGCTACACCTTC
few,NA,TRBJ2-5,TRBV11-2,CASSLARETQYF,TGTGCCAGCAGCTTAGCGCGGGAGACCCAGTACTTC
once,NA,TRBJ2-1,TRBV4-1,CASSQFSPYNEQFF,TGCGCCAGCAGCCAATTTTCGCCCTACAATGAGCAGTTCTTC
NA,TRBD2,TRBJ2-1,TRBV4-1,CASSSRTVAGVYNEQFF,TGCGCCAGCAGCTCCCGGACGGTAGCGGGAGTTTACAATGAGCAGTTCTTC
NA,NA,TRBJ1-5,TRBV11-2,CASSLDRAQPQHF,TGTGCCAGCAGCTTAGATCGCGCCCAGCCCCAGCATTTT
NA,TRBD1,TRBJ1-5,TRBV6-1,CASSEIGTGEQPQHF,TGTGCCAGCAGTGAAATCGGGACAGGGGAACAGCCCCAGCATTTT
NA,NA,TRBJ2-3,TRBV29-1,CSVERGGTDTQYF,TGCAGCGTTGAAAGGGGAGGCACAGATACGCAGTATTTT
NA,NA,TRBJ1-5,TRBV29-1,CSVDTGSNQPQHF,TGCAGCGTCGACACAGGGTCCAATCAGCCCCAGCATTTT
NA,NA,TRBJ2-7,TRBV6-5,CASSYSTVGEQYF,TGTGCCAGCAGTTACTCGACCGTTGGCGAGCAGTACTTC
once,TRBD1,TRBJ1-5,TRBV2,CASSGQGYQPQHF,TGTGCCAGCAGCGGACAGGGCTATCAGCCCCAGCATTTT
few,TRBD2,TRBJ2-1,TRBV30,CAWSVRGSRVNEQFF,TGTGCCTGGAGTGTGCGGGGGAGTAGAGTGAATGAGCAGTTCTTC
NA,NA,TRBJ2-3,TRBV30,CAARATIGTDTQYF,TGTGCCGCGAGGGCAACCATTGGGACAGATACGCAGTATTTT
NA,TRBD2,TRBJ2-1,TRBV6-5,CASSYSAGGGYEQFF,TGTGCCAGCAGTTACTCGGCGGGCGGGGGGTACGAGCAGTTCTTC
NA,TRBD1,TRBJ1-1,TRBV6-1,CASSGRQGVGTEAFF,TGTGCCAGCAGTGGGAGACAGGGAGTGGGGACTGAAGCTTTCTTT
NA,NA,TRBJ1-2,TRBV30,CAAGGGYGYTF,TGTGCAGCGGGGGGAGGATATGGCTACACCTTC
many,NA,TRBJ2-5,TRBV2,CASSENWVGQETQYF,TGTGCCAGCAGTGAAAATTGGGTAGGCCAAGAGACCCAGTACTTC
NA,NA,TRBJ1-4,TRBV30,CAWSSLTAEKLFF,TGTGCCTGGAGTAGTCTTACGGCTGAAAAACTGTTTTTT
NA,NA,TRBJ1-1,TRBV29-1,CSAERGLNTEAFF,TGCAGCGCCGAGAGGGGCTTGAACACTGAAGCTTTCTTT
NA,TRBD1,TRBJ2-1,TRBV7-3,CASSFKGATEQFF,TGTGCCAGCAGCTTTAAGGGGGCGACTGAGCAGTTCTTC